A selection of T cell receptor beta chains follows, all from one sample in a study of blood T cell repertoires in COVID-19. The protocol was immunoSEQ multiplex PCR, while the TCRdb copy is restricted to in-frame clones and leaves out a portion. In the table there are 90,000 to 120,000 clones, approximately 84% of which are singletons. Sequenced material: peripheral blood. These receptors all stem from a man between 60 and 70 years old with acute or convalescent COVID-19. Both conserved end residues are part of each CDR3. D genes are given only for firm matches. Clone sizes are given selectively: once, few, many, or a class where the clone is expanded.

J gene: TRBJ1-2; V gene: TRBV19; clone size: -; D gene: -; CDR3 protein: CASSIFSAGDGYTF; CDR3 DNA: TGTGCCAGTAGTATTTTTAGTGCGGGTGACGGCTACACCTTC
J gene: TRBJ2-4; V gene: TRBV5-1; clone size: -; D gene: -; CDR3 protein: CASSLDDSGNIQYF; CDR3 DNA: TGCGCCAGCAGCTTGGACGACAGTGGGAACATTCAGTACTTC
J gene: TRBJ2-7; V gene: TRBV27; clone size: -; D gene: TRBD2; CDR3 protein: CASRTSGRSYEQYF; CDR3 DNA: TGTGCCAGTCGGACTAGCGGGAGGTCCTACGAGCAGTACTTC
J gene: TRBJ2-1; V gene: TRBV6-6; clone size: once; D gene: TRBD2; CDR3 protein: CASTLAGVVNEQFF; CDR3 DNA: TGTGCCAGCACTCTAGCGGGAGTTGTTAATGAGCAGTTCTTC
J gene: TRBJ1-1; V gene: TRBV7-9; clone size: -; D gene: -; CDR3 protein: CASSLGLTSLEAFF; CDR3 DNA: TGTGCCAGCAGCTTGGGACTGACCTCTCTTGAAGCTTTCTTT
J gene: TRBJ1-5; V gene: TRBV19; clone size: few; D gene: -; CDR3 protein: CASRSRGQGRNQPQHF; CDR3 DNA: TGTGCCAGTAGATCGCGAGGTCAGGGGCGCAATCAGCCCCAGCATTTT
J gene: TRBJ2-2; V gene: TRBV5-4; clone size: -; D gene: -; CDR3 protein: CASSLGVRRSTGELFF; CDR3 DNA: TGTGCCAGCAGCTTGGGGGTGCGGCGTAGCACCGGGGAGCTGTTTTTT
J gene: TRBJ1-1; V gene: TRBV9; clone size: few; D gene: TRBD1; CDR3 protein: CASSFTDRDTEAFF; CDR3 DNA: TGTGCCAGCAGCTTTACGGACAGGGACACTGAAGCTTTCTTT
J gene: TRBJ1-1; V gene: TRBV2; clone size: -; D gene: TRBD1; CDR3 protein: CASSVDRETEAFF; CDR3 DNA: TGTGCCAGCAGTGTGGACAGGGAAACTGAAGCTTTCTTT
J gene: TRBJ1-2; V gene: TRBV5-1; clone size: -; D gene: TRBD1; CDR3 protein: CASSLAQGTYGYTF; CDR3 DNA: TGCGCCAGCAGCTTGGCACAGGGGACCTATGGCTACACCTTC
J gene: TRBJ2-1; V gene: TRBV7-2; clone size: -; D gene: TRBD1; CDR3 protein: CANRDRDEQFF; CDR3 DNA: TGTGCCAACCGTGACAGGGATGAGCAGTTCTTC
J gene: TRBJ1-2; V gene: TRBV6-5; clone size: -; D gene: -; CDR3 protein: CASKGQGYNYGYTF; CDR3 DNA: TGTGCCAGCAAGGGGCAGGGCTACAACTATGGCTACACCTTC
J gene: TRBJ1-2; V gene: TRBV19; clone size: -; D gene: TRBD1; CDR3 protein: CASSITGTGNYGYTF; CDR3 DNA: TGTGCCAGTAGTATTACCGGGACAGGTAACTATGGCTACACCTTC
J gene: TRBJ1-1; V gene: TRBV19; clone size: -; D gene: -; CDR3 protein: CASSAWGGYTEAFF; CDR3 DNA: TGTGCCAGTAGTGCGTGGGGGGGGTACACTGAAGCTTTCTTT
J gene: TRBJ2-5; V gene: TRBV7-9; clone size: -; D gene: -; CDR3 protein: CASPHPGAETQYF; CDR3 DNA: TGTGCCTCACCTCACCCAGGGGCAGAGACCCAGTACTTC
J gene: TRBJ2-2; V gene: TRBV6-5; clone size: -; D gene: TRBD1; CDR3 protein: CASRRDRNTGELFF; CDR3 DNA: TGTGCCAGCAGGAGGGACAGGAACACCGGGGAGCTGTTTTTT
J gene: TRBJ1-1; V gene: TRBV10-3; clone size: -; D gene: -; CDR3 protein: CAISAGPNTEAFF; CDR3 DNA: TGTGCCATCAGCGCGGGGCCGAACACTGAAGCTTTCTTT
J gene: TRBJ2-5; V gene: TRBV10-2; clone size: -; D gene: TRBD1; CDR3 protein: CASSPGQDLQETQYF; CDR3 DNA: TGCGCCAGCAGTCCCGGACAGGACCTCCAAGAGACCCAGTACTTC
J gene: TRBJ2-7; V gene: TRBV29-1; clone size: -; D gene: TRBD2; CDR3 protein: CSVKSGRADEQYF; CDR3 DNA: TGCAGCGTTAAGAGCGGGAGGGCAGACGAGCAGTACTTC
J gene: TRBJ1-2; V gene: TRBV14; clone size: -; D gene: TRBD1; CDR3 protein: CASSQEQGRSYGYTF; CDR3 DNA: TGTGCCAGCAGCCAAGAACAGGGGAGGAGCTATGGCTACACCTTC
J gene: TRBJ2-7; V gene: TRBV9; clone size: few; D gene: -; CDR3 protein: CASSPTGLSYEEQYF; CDR3 DNA: TGTGCCAGCAGCCCGACGGGACTGAGCTACGAGGAGCAGTACTTC
J gene: TRBJ1-1; V gene: TRBV4-1; clone size: -; D gene: TRBD1; CDR3 protein: CASSRADRENTEAFF; CDR3 DNA: TGCGCCAGCAGCCGGGCGGACAGGGAGAACACTGAAGCTTTCTTT
J gene: TRBJ2-4; V gene: TRBV7-2; clone size: -; D gene: -; CDR3 protein: CASSQYRAGAKNIQYF; CDR3 DNA: TGTGCCAGCAGCCAGTATAGGGCGGGGGCCAAAAACATTCAGTACTTC
J gene: TRBJ2-7; V gene: TRBV28; clone size: -; D gene: TRBD1; CDR3 protein: CASSFPGTAFYEQYF; CDR3 DNA: TGTGCCAGCAGTTTTCCCGGGACAGCCTTCTACGAGCAGTACTTC
J gene: TRBJ2-2; V gene: TRBV25-1; clone size: few; D gene: -; CDR3 protein: CASKMRGELFF; CDR3 DNA: TGTGCCAGCAAAATGCGTGGGGAGCTGTTTTTT
J gene: TRBJ2-1; V gene: TRBV6-5; clone size: -; D gene: -; CDR3 protein: CASMGGGLYNEQFF; CDR3 DNA: TGTGCCAGTATGGGGGGAGGACTGTACAATGAGCAGTTCTTC
J gene: TRBJ1-3; V gene: TRBV6-5; clone size: once; D gene: TRBD1; CDR3 protein: CASRGQRISGNTIYF; CDR3 DNA: TGTGCCAGTCGGGGACAGCGAATCTCTGGAAACACCATATATTTT
J gene: TRBJ1-5; V gene: TRBV6-5; clone size: -; D gene: TRBD1; CDR3 protein: CATRDRDYQPQHF; CDR3 DNA: TGTGCCACCAGGGACAGGGACTATCAGCCCCAGCATTTT
J gene: TRBJ1-1; V gene: TRBV4-3; clone size: -; D gene: -; CDR3 protein: CASSQGGTEGTEAFF; CDR3 DNA: TGCGCCAGCAGCCAAGGAGGCACCGAGGGAACTGAAGCTTTCTTT
J gene: TRBJ1-2; V gene: TRBV7-9; clone size: -; D gene: -; CDR3 protein: CASSLQQGPTNYGYTF; CDR3 DNA: TGTGCCAGCAGCTTACAGCAGGGGCCTACTAACTATGGCTACACCTTC
J gene: TRBJ2-5; V gene: TRBV15; clone size: once; D gene: TRBD2; CDR3 protein: CATSRELAGVETQYF; CDR3 DNA: TGTGCCACCAGCAGGGAACTAGCGGGAGTGGAGACCCAGTACTTC
J gene: TRBJ1-3; V gene: TRBV2; clone size: -; D gene: -; CDR3 protein: CASSEHDLNTIYF; CDR3 DNA: TGTGCCAGCAGTGAACATGACTTAAACACCATATATTTT
J gene: TRBJ1-1; V gene: TRBV7-8; clone size: -; D gene: -; CDR3 protein: CASSPDQGMYTEAFF; CDR3 DNA: TGTGCCAGCAGCCCCGACCAGGGGATGTACACTGAAGCTTTCTTT
J gene: TRBJ2-1; V gene: TRBV10-1; clone size: -; D gene: -; CDR3 protein: CASSFLQGSGEQFF; CDR3 DNA: TGCGCCAGCAGTTTTTTACAGGGCAGCGGTGAGCAGTTCTTC
J gene: TRBJ1-4; V gene: TRBV10-1; clone size: many; D gene: -; CDR3 protein: CASSESRYEKLFF; CDR3 DNA: TGCGCCAGCAGTGAGTCGAGATATGAAAAACTGTTTTTT
J gene: TRBJ1-2; V gene: TRBV9; clone size: -; D gene: TRBD1; CDR3 protein: CASSATPYQTGGYGYTF; CDR3 DNA: TGTGCCAGCAGCGCGACCCCTTACCAGACAGGGGGATATGGCTACACCTTC
J gene: TRBJ2-1; V gene: TRBV7-2; clone size: -; D gene: -; CDR3 protein: CASSSSGTGYNEQFF; CDR3 DNA: TGTGCCAGCAGCTCCTCAGGGACTGGGTACAATGAGCAGTTCTTC
J gene: TRBJ1-2; V gene: TRBV2; clone size: -; D gene: -; CDR3 protein: CASSEQGGNYGYTF; CDR3 DNA: TGTGCCAGCAGTGAACAGGGAGGCAACTATGGCTACACCTTC
J gene: TRBJ1-1; V gene: TRBV5-4; clone size: -; D gene: -; CDR3 protein: CASSRGDWVRDTEAFF; CDR3 DNA: TGTGCCAGCAGCCGGGGGGACTGGGTGCGGGACACTGAAGCTTTCTTT
J gene: TRBJ1-5; V gene: TRBV5-1; clone size: -; D gene: -; CDR3 protein: CASSVTGMDNQPQHF; CDR3 DNA: TGCGCCAGCAGCGTAACAGGGATGGACAATCAGCCCCAGCATTTT
J gene: TRBJ1-1; V gene: TRBV5-5; clone size: -; D gene: -; CDR3 protein: CASSFSTEAFF; CDR3 DNA: TGTGCCAGCAGCTTCAGTACTGAAGCTTTCTTT
J gene: TRBJ2-7; V gene: TRBV13; clone size: once; D gene: TRBD1; CDR3 protein: CASSSGTGVHEQYF; CDR3 DNA: TGTGCCAGCAGTTCCGGGACAGGGGTCCACGAGCAGTACTTC
J gene: TRBJ2-1; V gene: TRBV19; clone size: -; D gene: -; CDR3 protein: CASSRWSPEGSYNEQFF; CDR3 DNA: TGTGCCAGTAGTCGGTGGTCGCCGGAGGGCTCCTACAATGAGCAGTTCTTC
J gene: TRBJ2-1; V gene: TRBV19; clone size: -; D gene: -; CDR3 protein: CASRESSYNEQFF; CDR3 DNA: TGTGCCAGCAGGGAAAGCTCCTACAATGAGCAGTTCTTC
J gene: TRBJ2-7; V gene: TRBV27; clone size: -; D gene: TRBD1; CDR3 protein: CASSAGTGYYEQYF; CDR3 DNA: TGTGCCAGCAGCGCCGGGACAGGATACTACGAGCAGTACTTC
J gene: TRBJ2-4; V gene: TRBV6-5; clone size: -; D gene: TRBD1; CDR3 protein: CASRAGQAEDIQYF; CDR3 DNA: TGTGCCAGCAGGGCGGGACAGGCGGAAGACATTCAGTACTTC
J gene: TRBJ1-5; V gene: TRBV28; clone size: -; D gene: -; CDR3 protein: CASSFRQFYSNQPQHF; CDR3 DNA: TGTGCCAGCAGTTTTAGACAGTTCTATAGCAATCAGCCCCAGCATTTT